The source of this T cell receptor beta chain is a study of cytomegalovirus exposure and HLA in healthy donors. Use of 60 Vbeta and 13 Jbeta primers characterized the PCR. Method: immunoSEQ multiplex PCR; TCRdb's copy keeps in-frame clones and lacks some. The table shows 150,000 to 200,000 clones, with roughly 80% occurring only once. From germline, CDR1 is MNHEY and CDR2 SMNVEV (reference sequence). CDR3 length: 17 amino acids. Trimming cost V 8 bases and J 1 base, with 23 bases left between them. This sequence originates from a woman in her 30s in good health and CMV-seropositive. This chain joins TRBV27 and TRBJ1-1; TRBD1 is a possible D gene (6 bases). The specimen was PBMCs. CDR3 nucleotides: TGTGCCAGCTCCTCTAGAGGGGGATCCTCAAGGAACACTGAAGCTTTCTTT. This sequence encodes CASSSRGGSSRNTEAFF.